The next 18 T cell receptor beta chains were all read from a single sample in a study of cytomegalovirus exposure and HLA in healthy donors. PCR involved 60 Vbeta and 13 Jbeta primers. Generated by immunoSEQ multiplex PCR, the TCRdb table keeps only in-frame clones and is missing some. Here the sample spans roughly 180,000 clones, approximately 81% being singletons. Sequencing was performed on PBMCs. The receptors originated from a boy aged 2 to 9 in good health and CMV-seronegative.

The V and J genes are TRBV28 and TRBJ1-1; D unclear. V shed 10 bases and J shed 1 base, with 16 bases lying between them. The germline V gene has CDR1 MDHEN and CDR2 SYDVKM. The CDR3 length is 14 residues. This chain's CDR3 is CANRGTTANTEAFF. The CDR3 region has the DNA TGTGCCAACCGAGGCACGACGGCGAACACTGAAGCTTTCTTT.

The chain has TRBV7-9 and TRBJ2-7, with TRBD2 matching 9 bases. Germline lookup yields CDR1 SEHNR and CDR2 FQNEAQ (reference sequence). The CDR3 contains 15 residues. Germline trimming cut 2 bases from V and 3 bases from J; bases unmatched to any gene: 5. CDR3 sequence: CASSLLLAGVYEQYF. In DNA, the CDR3 is TGTGCCAGCAGCTTACTATTAGCGGGAGTCTACGAGCAGTACTTC.

In this sample, this clone turned up once. DNA for the CDR3: TGTGCCAGCAGCTTGGACAGGGTGAAAGCTTTCTTT. Translation gives CASSLDRVKAFF. This chain joins TRBV5-5 and TRBJ1-1; D might be TRBD1 (6 bases). Between the trimmed V and J ends, which lost 0 bases and 9 bases, there was a span of 9 bases. The CDR3 runs to 12 residues. The germline CDR1 and CDR2 sequences are SGHKS and YYEKEE (reference sequence). The whole variable domain, filled in from reference TRBV5-5 and TRBJ1-1, reads DAGVTQSPTHLIKTRGQQVTLRCSPISGHKSVSWYQQVLGQGPQFIFQYYEKEERGRGNFPDRFSARQFPNYSSELNVNALLLGDSALYLCASSLDRVKAFFGQGTRLTVV.

The gene calls are TRBV27 and TRBJ2-7, with 9 bases matching TRBD1. Per the germline V gene, CDR1 is MNHEY and CDR2 is SMNVEV (reference sequence). CDR3 length equals 15 residues. The V and J ends lost 3 bases and 3 bases, in that order; junction bases with no gene match: 6. CDR3 amino acids: CASSFLPGQGYEQYF. DNA of the CDR3: TGTGCCAGCAGTTTTTTGCCGGGACAGGGCTACGAGCAGTACTTC.

As to this clone: This CDR3 is also generated by other DNA sequences in the sample. The chain recombines TRBV27 with TRBJ2-2; D unresolved. The CDR3 extends over 14 amino acids. V was trimmed by 1 base and J by 6 bases, leaving 9 bases between them. Germline V CDR1 and CDR2: MNHEY, SMNVEV (reference sequence). In nucleotides, the CDR3 is TGTGCCAGCAGTTTATTGGCAGGTTCCGGGGAGCTGTTTTTT. This encodes CASSLLAGSGELFF.

There are a few counts of this clone. The rearrangement links TRBV30 to TRBJ2-5, with 7 bases identical to TRBD1. The CDR3 has 13 residues. J was trimmed by 5 bases and V by 8 bases; bases with no gene match: 11. The germline gives CDR1 GTSNPN, CDR2 SVGIG (reference sequence). The CDR3 DNA reads as TGTGCCGAAGGGGGCCCTGGCCGGGAGACCCAGTACTTC. Protein product: CAEGGPGRETQYF. Using reference TRBV30 and TRBJ2-5 for the parts outside the CDR3, the full variable domain is SQTIHQWPATLVQPVGSPLSLECTVEGTSNPNLYWYRQAAGRGLQLLFYSVGIGQISSEVPQNLSASRPQDRQFILSSKKLLLSDSGFYLCAEGGPGRETQYFGPGTRLLVL.

The chain has TRBV6-1 and TRBJ1-1; TRBD1 is a possible D gene (5 bases). The ends were cut back, 5 bases at V and 3 bases at J, with 13 bases in the middle. Germline V gene data show CDR1 as MNHNS and CDR2 as SASEGT. The CDR3 loop spans 14 amino acids. The CDR3 is CASSFVGGDTEAFF. CDR3 sequence (DNA): TGTGCCAGCAGTTTTGTGGGAGGGGACACTGAAGCTTTCTTT.

J is TRBJ1-2 and V is TRBV5-5; TRBD1 is a possible D gene (6 bases). The CDR3 loop spans 15 amino acids. Trimming shortened V by 4 bases and J by 4 bases, and 17 bases separated the two germline ends. The germline CDR1 and CDR2 sequences are SGHKS and YYEKEE (reference sequence). The CDR3: CASSKETGNSYGYTF. DNA for the CDR3: TGTGCCAGCAGCAAAGAAACAGGGAATAGCTATGGCTACACCTTC. Full variable domain (remainder filled in from reference TRBV5-5 and TRBJ1-2): DAGVTQSPTHLIKTRGQQVTLRCSPISGHKSVSWYQQVLGQGPQFIFQYYEKEERGRGNFPDRFSARQFPNYSSELNVNALLLGDSALYLCASSKETGNSYGYTFGSGTRLTVV.

The chain recombines TRBV29-1 with TRBJ2-1; 8 positions agree with TRBD2. The V and J ends lost 2 bases and 8 bases, in that order; junction bases with no gene match: 14. Per germline, CDR1 SQVTM and CDR2 ANQGSEA. The CDR3 runs 16 residues. The CDR3 sequence is CSVEPPRAGARDEQFF. For the CDR3, the DNA is TGCAGCGTTGAACCCCCTAGAGCGGGAGCAAGGGATGAGCAGTTCTTC.

V and J are TRBV4-1 and TRBJ2-3; the D is unclear. Germline V gene data show CDR1 as MGHRA and CDR2 as YSYEKL. Trimming pared 1 base from V and 1 base from J, leaving 6 bases between. CDR3 length: 14 residues. The chain's CDR3 is CASSQVLGTDTQYF. CDR3 nucleotides: TGCGCCAGCAGCCAAGTGCTAGGCACAGATACGCAGTATTTT.

The chain recombines TRBV28 with TRBJ1-6; TRBD1 is a possible D gene (5 bases). Trimming removed 7 bases from V and 9 bases from J, with 19 bases in between. CDR3 length equals 15 residues. Germline CDR1 and CDR2: MDHEN and SYDVKM. DNA of the CDR3: TGTGCCAGCACCGGCAGGGCCCTCTACGGTTCACCCCTCCACTTT. It translates to CASTGRALYGSPLHF.

The chain is built from TRBV18 and TRBJ2-7, with a possible D match to TRBD1 (6 bases). The CDR3 covers 12 residues. The V and J ends lost 5 bases and 4 bases respectively, with 9 bases between them. Germline assignment: CDR1 KGHSH and CDR2 LQKENI. The CDR3 DNA sequence: TGTGCCAGCTCAGCTACAGGGTACGAGCAGTACGTC. This codes for CASSATGYEQYV.

This clone was found a few times. The rearrangement uses TRBV14 and TRBJ1-1; weak D call: TRBD1 (5 bases). CDR1 is SGHDN, CDR2 FVKESK, per germline. With 3 bases removed from V and 2 bases from J, the gap between germline ends came to 16 bases. CDR3 length: 16 amino acids. The CDR3 spells CASSHLAGTGNTEAFF. The CDR3, as DNA: TGTGCCAGCAGCCACCTAGCCGGGACTGGTAACACTGAAGCTTTCTTT. Based on the CDR3 plus reference TRBV14 and TRBJ1-1, the full variable domain is EAGVTQFPSHSVIEKGQTVTLRCDPISGHDNLYWYRRVMGKEIKFLLHFVKESKQDESGMPNNRFLAERTGGTYSTLKVQPAELEDSGVYFCASSHLAGTGNTEAFFGQGTRLTVV.

The chain carries TRBV19 and TRBJ1-5, with 7 positions matching TRBD1. From germline, CDR1 is LNHDA and CDR2 SQIVND (reference sequence). With 7 bases clipped from V and 5 bases from J, the junction kept 5 bases outside the gene matches. The CDR3 is 13 residues long. The CDR3 coding sequence is TGTGCCAGTAAGGGGACAGACCATCAGCCCCAGCATTTT. It translates to CASKGTDHQPQHF.

The chain is built from TRBV7-4 and TRBJ2-2, with D possibly being TRBD1 (5 bases). The CDR3 covers 16 residues. The germline V gene has CDR1 SGHVT and CDR2 SQSDAQ. Trimming stripped 3 bases from V and 2 bases from J, with 13 bases between. CDR3 loop: CASSFRCRANTGELFF. CDR3 sequence (DNA): TGTGCCAGCAGCTTTCGTTGCAGGGCTAACACCGGGGAGCTGTTTTTT. The variable domain in full, with the rest retrieved from reference TRBV7-4 and TRBJ2-2, is GAGVSQSPRYKVAKRGRDVALRCDSISGHVTLYWYRQTLGQGSEVLTYSQSDAQRDKSGRPSGRFSAERPERSVSTLKIQRTEQGDSAVYLCASSFRCRANTGELFFGEGSRLTVL.

The chain is built from TRBV5-6 and TRBJ1-2; 9 nucleotides align to TRBD1. The CDR3 is 16 amino acids. V was clipped by 0 bases and J by 4 bases; unmatched bases: 7. The germline V gene encodes CDR1 SGHDT and CDR2 YYEEEE. The CDR3 sequence: CASSLGGQGTGYGYTF. The CDR3 DNA is TGTGCCAGCAGCTTGGGGGGACAGGGAACTGGCTATGGCTACACCTTC.

The chain is built from TRBV5-1 and TRBJ2-2, with TRBD1 as a possible D gene (6 bases). The CDR3 covers 16 residues. The germline V gene encodes CDR1 SGHRS and CDR2 YFSETQ. V lost 0 bases to trimming and J lost 7 bases, with 16 bases between them. The CDR3 loop is CASSLALGAGGGELFF. The CDR3 DNA is TGCGCCAGCAGCTTGGCCTTGGGGGCCGGAGGCGGGGAGCTGTTTTTT.

The chain couples TRBV9 to TRBJ2-1; 11 bases align to TRBD2. Germline V gene data show CDR1 as SGDLS and CDR2 as YYNGEE. The CDR3 is made up of 17 amino acids. Trimming removed 0 bases from V and 7 bases from J; junction bases left unmatched: 9. CDR3 residues: CASSVDPLAGVRNEQFF. CDR3 sequence (DNA): TGTGCCAGCAGCGTAGATCCACTAGCGGGAGTGAGGAATGAGCAGTTCTTC.